This TCR beta chain comes out of a study of T-cell reconstitution after alpha-beta-depleted transplantation in children. TCRbeta library preparation incorporated unique molecular identifiers. A single record per CDR3 protein comes from TCRdb applying MiXCR to the PCR reads. The sample gives 73,000 or so distinct CDR3 sequences, roughly 4.4% of which show up once; approximately 20% is in the top ten. This clonotype was observed many times. Its antigen is as yet unknown. The V end lost 5 bases, the J end lost 4 bases, and 12 bases lay between the germline ends. CDR1 is MNHEY and CDR2 is SMNVEV in the germline V gene (reference sequence). The CDR3 is 15 amino acids. Study outcomes and limitations: Hyperexpanded clones declined; after one year, newly produced T cells mostly supplied diversity. In patients about two months after transplant, alpha-beta T cells reportedly arose from several hundred expanded graft clones. Elevated TCRbeta diversity at day 60 was traced, in some patients, to surviving recipient T cells and thymic progenitors.

The receptor's source is a boy younger than two who had a stem cell transplant for acute myeloid leukemia, so the T cells may come from the graft donor. The gene calls are TRBV27 and TRBJ2-6; perhaps TRBD1 as D (6 bases). Specimen: PBMCs, mostly from graft donor cells, collected 180 days after TCRalphabeta/CD19-depleted stem cell transplant. This CDR3 reads CASSPPQGGANVLTF. The CDR3 DNA is TGTGCCAGCAGTCCCCCCCAGGGGGGGGCCAACGTCCTGACTTTC.